This entry concerns a single T cell receptor (beta chain). The antigen it recognizes is unknown. Base-call qualities are not available, and no considerably larger clone is one nucleotide away. CDR1 and CDR2, looked up from the germline V gene (reference sequence), are SEHNR and FQNEAQ. Cut back by 3 bases and 0 bases, the V and J ends lie 15 bases apart. The CDR3, cysteine through phenylalanine, is 16 amino acids long. Only CDR3 DNA remains: 48 bases, in frame from the first base. Using the deep immunoSEQ assay, TCR CDR3 regions were amplified from genomic DNA by multiplex PCR. Genomic DNA extracted from each cell subset was distributed evenly over all wells of several immunoSEQ 96-well plates, and each plate served as one replicate. Each replicate PCR for sorted subsets received roughly 0.2 ug genomic DNA, equal to 30,000 or so T cell genomes. Purified libraries were measured with a Qubit 3.0 fluorometer, size-checked on a Bioanalyzer 2100, and measured again with the KAPA Library Quantification kit. Every immunoSEQ 96-well plate was sequenced on a separate single-read 150-cycle Illumina NextSeq 550 flow cell. In the original analysis: Because only junctional sequences without quality scores were contained in the immunoSEQ output, filtering matching that applied to full-length reads could not be performed. Sequences were annotated with PyIR, a Python wrapper for IgBLAST v1.9, using IMGT germline references to assign V/J genes and CDR3. Reads with weak V/J assignments (E-value above 1e-6), missing CDR3, stop codons, out-of-frame junctions, or ambiguous translated residues were removed. V3J clonotypes were defined as sequences sharing the same inferred V gene, J gene, and CDR3 amino acid sequence. The percentage overlap between two repertoires was calculated by dividing the number of shared unique clonotypes by the size of the smaller repertoire. Richness of each repertoire was evaluated using RTK rarefaction, the Chao1 estimator, and Recon v2.1 estimates of unobserved clonotypes. OLGA was used to compute generation probabilities for all TCRbeta clonotypes that the gDNA method yielded from a handful of donors. TCRdb limited this immuneACCESS table to in-frame rearrangements with V and J called. A share of clones is missing; checked studies link under half to unresolved V genes, and the rest is unexplained. Clonal size and the V and J genes are those of that table, whereas D and trimming came from the DNA. The sample data list 1.5 million to 2.5 million clones, and less than 95% of these were observed just once. Approximately 1% of the sample rests with the top ten.

The data were obtained in a study of shared clonotypes between healthy human individuals (dated by TCRdb to about 2020). Background on the whole study: The cohort comprised two women and a few men aged 18 to 49 years. Per donor, three plates each were used for CD4 naive and CD4 memory, two for CD8 naive, and one for CD8 memory. The study deeply sequenced blood TCR repertoires of several healthy adults to estimate repertoire size and the extent of clonotype sharing between individuals. Libraries were prepared and TCR repertoires were sequenced by different laboratories using diverse techniques, in order to increase sequencing depth and limit assay-specific biases. Each donor's leukapheresis produced roughly between roughly 0.85 and 9 billion PBMCs.

CD8 naive samples were CD45RO-negative cells positively selected for CCR7, giving a CD45RA+CCR7+ population that excluded TemRA cells. Donors were healthy HIV-negative adults with no recently reported acute infections or vaccinations. Every donor was a Caucasian adult living in Nashville, Tennessee, USA. After blood collection by leukapheresis, PBMCs were isolated using Ficoll-Histopaque density gradient centrifugation and then cryopreserved in the vapor phase of liquid nitrogen. Purity and quantity of every magnetically sorted T cell population were checked by analytical flow cytometry. Genomic DNA was isolated from each sorted fraction and quantified by UV absorbance on a Nanodrop 2000c. The study at large found these results: Pairwise subsampling indicated that sequencing depth was expected to affect the degree of clonotype sharing among donors. Estimated clonotype richness was generally larger for naive than for memory subsets. Even with the large sequencing depth, rarefaction of the sorted-subset datasets indicated that sequencing was incomplete. The small number of donors limited the genetic and exposure-history diversity represented. Clonotypes shared by all four sorted-subset donors showed higher generation probabilities than non-shared clonotypes. Sharing across a handful of donors was observed for approximately 4.6% of naive CD4, less than 4% of naive CD8, 2% to 2.5% of memory CD4, and over 0.3% of memory CD8 clonotypes. Sampling was restricted to blood, and TCR repertoires in tissue are likely to differ from TCR repertoires in blood.

The TCR sequence derives from a man between 18 and 35 years old in good health. Recombination connected TRBV7-9 to TRBJ2-7, with no confident D gene call. The sequenced sample was naive CD8+ T cells sorted from blood. Interpreted using the paper, the cell subset or site label stands for: CD45RA+CCR7+. The sequenced DNA: TGTGCCAGCAGCTTGTCCCACAGCCTGAGCTCCTACGAGCAGTACTTC. Translated, this gives CASSLSHSLSSYEQYF. Outside the CDR3, residues come from the reference TRBV7-9 and TRBJ2-7 proteins, so the full variable domain is: DTGVSQNPRHKITKRGQNVTFRCDPISEHNRLYWYRQTLGQGPEFLTYFQNEAQLEKSRLLSDRFSAERPKGSFSTLEIQRTEQGDSAMYLCASSLSHSLSSYEQYFGPGTRLTVT.